This TCR beta chain was observed in a study of cytomegalovirus exposure and HLA in healthy donors. Primers included in the PCR were 60 Vbeta and 13 Jbeta primers. Some clones are missing from TCRdb's copy, which holds only in-frame ones; the method was immunoSEQ multiplex PCR. The repertoire holds 55,000 to 80,000 clones, with around 80% as singletons. Each donor was nominally healthy when sampled (though unrecorded immune exposures were likely). In germline, CDR1 is SGHNT, CDR2 YYREEE (reference sequence). The V and J ends lost 4 bases and 5 bases, in that order; junction bases with no gene match: 6. CDR3 length equals 14 residues.

The sequenced sample consisted of PBMCs. The origin of this receptor is a man aged 35 to 55 in good health and CMV-seronegative. This chain links TRBV5-4 with TRBJ1-1, with 9 positions matching TRBD1. CDR3 in DNA: TGTGCCAGCAGCCCGACAGGGGGAAAGACTGAAGCTTTCTTT. Its translation is CASSPTGGKTEAFF.